Shown below are 9 T cell receptor beta chains from a single sample sequenced in a study of T cell responses to AZD1222 COVID-19 vaccine. Assay: immunoSEQ multiplex PCR; the TCRdb copy retains only in-frame clones and omits some. The sample shows roughly 150,000 clones, roughly 87% of them seen only once. The material sequenced was peripheral blood, taken 28 days after the second AZD1222 dose. These TCRs come from an adult who received the AZD1222 COVID-19 vaccine.

For the CDR3, the DNA is TGTGCCAGCAGTTCCCGGACAGGGGGAAAATACAATGAGCAGTTCTTC. This codes for CASSSRTGGKYNEQFF. The genes are TRBV27 and TRBJ2-1; 10 bases align to TRBD1. The CDR3 is made up of 16 amino acids. Germline V CDR1 and CDR2: MNHEY, SMNVEV (reference sequence). With 4 bases clipped from V and 4 bases from J, the junction kept 7 bases outside the gene matches.

This chain connects TRBV6-5 to TRBJ1-2, with a possible D match to TRBD1 (5 bases). Germline CDR1 MNHEY, CDR2 SVGAGI. V lost 6 bases and J lost 4, with 12 bases in between. The CDR3 sequence is 13 residues long. The CDR3 spells CASRIQGTYGYTF. The DNA of the CDR3 is TGTGCCAGCAGAATTCAGGGAACCTATGGCTACACCTTC.

This chain uses TRBV6-6 with TRBJ2-3; TRBD1 might be the D (5 bases). This CDR3 comprises 14 residues. CDR1 and CDR2 (germline): MNHNY, SVGAGI (reference sequence). The germline V and J ends were trimmed by 5 bases and 4 bases, with 13 bases remaining between them. The CDR3 loop reads CASSGLGPPDTQYF. Here the CDR3 DNA reads TGTGCCAGCAGTGGATTGGGGCCCCCAGATACGCAGTATTTT.

This chain uses TRBV3-1 (or the pseudogene TRBV3-2) with TRBJ1-4; D gene unclear. V lost 5 bases and J lost 4, with 11 bases in between. Looked up from germline, CDR1 is LGHDT and CDR2 is YNNKEL (reference sequence). The CDR3 runs 14 residues. The CDR3 sequence: CASSNRAFNEKLFF. The CDR3 DNA follows: TGTGCCAGCAGCAACCGGGCCTTTAATGAAAAACTGTTTTTT.

The rearrangement uses TRBV7-9 and TRBJ1-4, with unresolved D. Between the trimmed V and J ends, which lost 5 bases and 8 bases, there was a span of 24 bases. Germline lookup yields CDR1 SEHNR and CDR2 FQNEAQ (reference sequence). This CDR3 contains 17 residues. CDR3 protein: CASSLTTLGGLPEKLFF. The CDR3 DNA sequence: TGTGCCAGCAGCCTAACAACTTTGGGTGGCCTCCCCGAAAAACTGTTTTTT.

V gene TRBV2 combines with J gene TRBJ2-5, with D uncertain. The ends were cut back, 3 bases at V and 4 bases at J, with 9 bases in the middle. The CDR3 covers 13 residues. Germline values: CDR1 SNHLY, CDR2 FYNNEI. Here the CDR3 reads CASSDGYRETQYF. CDR3 DNA: TGTGCCAGCAGTGACGGATACCGAGAGACCCAGTACTTC.

V gene TRBV7-9 combines with J gene TRBJ1-2; 10 bases agree with TRBD1. Germline loops: CDR1 SEHNR, CDR2 FQNEAQ (reference sequence). The CDR3 has 16 residues. With 2 bases clipped from V and 4 bases from J, the junction kept 7 bases outside the gene matches. The CDR3 loop reads CASSLTTGGQVYGYTF. In nucleotides, the CDR3 is TGTGCCAGCAGCTTAACGACAGGGGGCCAGGTCTATGGCTACACCTTC. The full variable domain, completed using reference TRBV7-9 and TRBJ1-2, is DTGVSQNPRHKITKRGQNVTFRCDPISEHNRLYWYRQTLGQGPEFLTYFQNEAQLEKSRLLSDRFSAERPKGSFSTLEIQRTEQGDSAMYLCASSLTTGGQVYGYTFGSGTRLTVV.

The chain carries TRBV27 and TRBJ2-5, with TRBD1 as a possible D gene (5 bases). The CDR3 spans 13 residues. The germline V gene has CDR1 MNHEY and CDR2 SMNVEV (reference sequence). V dropped 8 bases and J dropped 2 bases, with 12 bases sitting between them. The CDR3 DNA reads TGTGCCAGCGCCGGACACTTACAAGAGACCCAGTACTTC. It specifies CASAGHLQETQYF.

The V call is TRBV28, the J call TRBJ1-2, with 7 positions matching TRBD1. CDR1 is MDHEN and CDR2 is SYDVKM in the germline V gene. The V gene end was trimmed by 1 base and the J gene end by 4 bases; junction bases not matched to a gene: 3. This CDR3 is built from 14 residues. The chain's CDR3 is CASSLFDRVYGYTF. The CDR3 DNA follows: TGTGCCAGCAGTTTATTTGACAGGGTCTATGGCTACACCTTC.